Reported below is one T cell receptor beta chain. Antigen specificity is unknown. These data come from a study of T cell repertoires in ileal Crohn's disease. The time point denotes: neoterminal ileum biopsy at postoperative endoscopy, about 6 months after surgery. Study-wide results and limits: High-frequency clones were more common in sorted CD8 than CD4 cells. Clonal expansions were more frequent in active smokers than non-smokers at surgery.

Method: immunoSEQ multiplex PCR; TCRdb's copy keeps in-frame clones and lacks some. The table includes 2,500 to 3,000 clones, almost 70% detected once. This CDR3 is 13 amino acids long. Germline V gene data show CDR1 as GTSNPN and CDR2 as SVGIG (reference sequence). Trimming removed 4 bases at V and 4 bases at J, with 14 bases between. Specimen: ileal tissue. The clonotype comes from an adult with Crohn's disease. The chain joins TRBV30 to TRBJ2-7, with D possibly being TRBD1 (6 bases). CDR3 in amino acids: CAWTATDRYEQYF. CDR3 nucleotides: TGTGCCTGGACGGCTACGGACAGATACGAGCAGTACTTC.